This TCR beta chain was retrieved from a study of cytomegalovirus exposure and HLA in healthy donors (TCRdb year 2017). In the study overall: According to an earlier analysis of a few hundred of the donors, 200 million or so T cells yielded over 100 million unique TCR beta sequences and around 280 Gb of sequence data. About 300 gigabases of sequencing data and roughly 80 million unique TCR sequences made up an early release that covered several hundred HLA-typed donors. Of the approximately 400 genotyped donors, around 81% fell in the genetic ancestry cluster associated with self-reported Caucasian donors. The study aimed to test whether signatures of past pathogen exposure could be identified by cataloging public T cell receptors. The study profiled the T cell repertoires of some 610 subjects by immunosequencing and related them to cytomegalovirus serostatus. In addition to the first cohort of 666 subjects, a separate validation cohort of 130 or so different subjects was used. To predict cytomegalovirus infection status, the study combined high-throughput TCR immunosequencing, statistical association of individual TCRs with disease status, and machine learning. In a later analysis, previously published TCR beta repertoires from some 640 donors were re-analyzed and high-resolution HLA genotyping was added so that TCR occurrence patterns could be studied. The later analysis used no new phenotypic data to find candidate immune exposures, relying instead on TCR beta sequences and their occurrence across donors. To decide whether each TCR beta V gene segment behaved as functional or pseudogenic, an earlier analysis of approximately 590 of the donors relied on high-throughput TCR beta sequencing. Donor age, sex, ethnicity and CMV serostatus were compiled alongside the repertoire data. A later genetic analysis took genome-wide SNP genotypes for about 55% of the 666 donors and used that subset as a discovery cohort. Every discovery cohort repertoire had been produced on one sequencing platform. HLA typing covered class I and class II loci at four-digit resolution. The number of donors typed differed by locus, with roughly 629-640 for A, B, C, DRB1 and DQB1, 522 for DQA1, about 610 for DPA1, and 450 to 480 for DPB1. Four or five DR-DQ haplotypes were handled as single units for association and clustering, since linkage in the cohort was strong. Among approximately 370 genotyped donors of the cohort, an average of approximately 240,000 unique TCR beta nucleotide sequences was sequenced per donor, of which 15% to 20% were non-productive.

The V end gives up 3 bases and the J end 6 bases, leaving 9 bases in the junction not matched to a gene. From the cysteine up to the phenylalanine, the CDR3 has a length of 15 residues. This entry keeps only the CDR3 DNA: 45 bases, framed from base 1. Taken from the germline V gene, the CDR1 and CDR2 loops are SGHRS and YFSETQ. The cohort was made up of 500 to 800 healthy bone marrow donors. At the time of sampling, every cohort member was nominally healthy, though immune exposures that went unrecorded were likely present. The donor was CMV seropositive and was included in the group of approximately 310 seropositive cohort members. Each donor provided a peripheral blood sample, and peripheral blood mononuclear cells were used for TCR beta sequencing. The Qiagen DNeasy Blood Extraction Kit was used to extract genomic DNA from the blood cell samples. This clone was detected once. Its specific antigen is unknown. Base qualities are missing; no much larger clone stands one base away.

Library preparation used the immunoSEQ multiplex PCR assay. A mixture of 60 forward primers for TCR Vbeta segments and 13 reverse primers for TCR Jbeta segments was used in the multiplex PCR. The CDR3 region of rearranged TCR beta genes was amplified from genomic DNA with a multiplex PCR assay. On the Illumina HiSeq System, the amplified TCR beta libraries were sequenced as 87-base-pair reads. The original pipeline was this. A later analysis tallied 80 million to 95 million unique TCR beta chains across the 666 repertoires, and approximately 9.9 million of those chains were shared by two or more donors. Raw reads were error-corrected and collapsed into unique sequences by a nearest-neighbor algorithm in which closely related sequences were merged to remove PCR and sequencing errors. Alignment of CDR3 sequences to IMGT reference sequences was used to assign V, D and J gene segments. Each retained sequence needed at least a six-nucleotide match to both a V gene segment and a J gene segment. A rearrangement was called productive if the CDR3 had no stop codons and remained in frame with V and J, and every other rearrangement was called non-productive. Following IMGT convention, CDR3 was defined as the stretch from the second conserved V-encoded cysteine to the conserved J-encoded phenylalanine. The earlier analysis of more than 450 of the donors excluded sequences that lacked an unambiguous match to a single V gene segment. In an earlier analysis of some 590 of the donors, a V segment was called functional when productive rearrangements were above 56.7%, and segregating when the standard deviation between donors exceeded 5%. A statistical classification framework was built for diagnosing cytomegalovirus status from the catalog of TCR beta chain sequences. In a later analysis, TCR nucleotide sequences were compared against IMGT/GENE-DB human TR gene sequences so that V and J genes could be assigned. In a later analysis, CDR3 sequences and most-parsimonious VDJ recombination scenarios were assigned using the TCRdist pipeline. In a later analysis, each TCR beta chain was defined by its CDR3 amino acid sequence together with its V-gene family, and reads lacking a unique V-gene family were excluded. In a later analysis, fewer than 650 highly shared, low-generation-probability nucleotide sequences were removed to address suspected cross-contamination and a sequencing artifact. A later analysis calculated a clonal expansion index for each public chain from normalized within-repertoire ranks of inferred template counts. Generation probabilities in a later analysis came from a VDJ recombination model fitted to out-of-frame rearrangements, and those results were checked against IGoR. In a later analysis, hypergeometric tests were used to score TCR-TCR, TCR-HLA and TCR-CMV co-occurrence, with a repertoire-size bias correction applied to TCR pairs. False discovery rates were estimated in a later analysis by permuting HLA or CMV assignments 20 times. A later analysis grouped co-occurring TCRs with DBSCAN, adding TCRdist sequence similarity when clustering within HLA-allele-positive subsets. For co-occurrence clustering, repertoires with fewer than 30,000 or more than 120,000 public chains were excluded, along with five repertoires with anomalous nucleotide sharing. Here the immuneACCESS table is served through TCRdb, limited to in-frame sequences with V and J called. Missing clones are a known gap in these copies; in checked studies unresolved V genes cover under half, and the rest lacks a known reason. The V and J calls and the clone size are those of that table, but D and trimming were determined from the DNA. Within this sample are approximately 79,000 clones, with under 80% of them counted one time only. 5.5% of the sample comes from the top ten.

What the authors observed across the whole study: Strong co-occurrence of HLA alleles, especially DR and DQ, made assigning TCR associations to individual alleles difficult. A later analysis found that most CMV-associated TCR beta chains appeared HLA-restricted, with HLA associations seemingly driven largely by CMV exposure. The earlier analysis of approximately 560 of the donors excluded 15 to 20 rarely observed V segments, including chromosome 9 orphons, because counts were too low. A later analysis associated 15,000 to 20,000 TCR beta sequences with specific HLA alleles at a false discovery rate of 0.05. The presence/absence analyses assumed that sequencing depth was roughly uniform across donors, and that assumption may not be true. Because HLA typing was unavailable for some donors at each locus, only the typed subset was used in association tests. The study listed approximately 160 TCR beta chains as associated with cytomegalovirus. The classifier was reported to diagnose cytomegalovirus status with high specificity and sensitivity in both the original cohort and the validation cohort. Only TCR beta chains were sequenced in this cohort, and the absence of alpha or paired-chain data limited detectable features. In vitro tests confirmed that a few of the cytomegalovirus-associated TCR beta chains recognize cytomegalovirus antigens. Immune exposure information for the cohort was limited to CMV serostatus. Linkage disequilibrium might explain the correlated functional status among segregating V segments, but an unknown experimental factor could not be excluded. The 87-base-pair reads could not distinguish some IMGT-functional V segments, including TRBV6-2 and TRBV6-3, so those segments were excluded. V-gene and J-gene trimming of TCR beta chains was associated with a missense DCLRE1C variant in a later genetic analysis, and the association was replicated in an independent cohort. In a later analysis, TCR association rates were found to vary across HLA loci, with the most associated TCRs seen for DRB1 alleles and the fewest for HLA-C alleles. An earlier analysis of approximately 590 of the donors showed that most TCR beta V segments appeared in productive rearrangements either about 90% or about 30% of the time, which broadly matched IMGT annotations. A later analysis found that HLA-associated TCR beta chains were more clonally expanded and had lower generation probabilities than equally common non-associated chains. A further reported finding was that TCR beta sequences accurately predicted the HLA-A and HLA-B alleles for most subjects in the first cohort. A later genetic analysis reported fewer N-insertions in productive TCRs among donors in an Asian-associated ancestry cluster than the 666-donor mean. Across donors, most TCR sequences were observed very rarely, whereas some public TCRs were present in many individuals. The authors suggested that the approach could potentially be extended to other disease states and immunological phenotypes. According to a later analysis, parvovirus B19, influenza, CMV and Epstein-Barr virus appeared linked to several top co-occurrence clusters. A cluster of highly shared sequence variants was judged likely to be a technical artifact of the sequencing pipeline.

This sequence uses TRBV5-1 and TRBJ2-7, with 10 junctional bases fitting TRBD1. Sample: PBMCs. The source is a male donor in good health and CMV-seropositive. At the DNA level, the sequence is TGCGCCAGCAGCTCACCCGGGACAGGGGTGCGCGAGCAGTACTTC. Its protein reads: CASSSPGTGVREQYF.